This is a list of T cell receptor beta chains from one sample in a study of a mutant IDH1 vaccine in newly diagnosed glioma. Assay: immunoSEQ multiplex PCR; the TCRdb copy retains only in-frame clones and omits some. The repertoire holds 60,000 to 85,000 clones, with 79% as singletons. Sample: PBMCs, taken from a glioma patient treated with radiotherapy, temozolomide or both. These receptors all come from a man in his forties or fifties with glioma. The CDR3 runs from the conserved cysteine through the conserved F or W. D genes are given only for firm matches. Some rows mark clone size as missing; the rest say once, few, many or name a class of expanded clone.

j_call | clone_size | d_call | v_call | cdr3_nt | cdr3_aa
TRBJ1-1 | few | NA | TRBV2 | TGTGCCAGCAGTCCGGAGAGCACTGAAGCTTTCTTT | CASSPESTEAFF
TRBJ2-1 | NA | TRBD2 | TRBV2 | TGTGCCAGCAGTGCCCAGCGGGGGCCCTACAATGAGCAGTTCTTC | CASSAQRGPYNEQFF
TRBJ2-2 | few | TRBD1 | TRBV29-1 | TGCAGCGTGGCTACCGGGACAGGGATGGTAACCGGGGAGCTGTTTTTT | CSVATGTGMVTGELFF
TRBJ1-1 | NA | NA | TRBV2 | TGTGCCAGCACCCACAGCCCGAACACTGAAGCTTTCTTT | CASTHSPNTEAFF
TRBJ2-1 | NA | NA | TRBV2 | TGTGCCAGCAGTGCGGTGAGCTCCTACAATGAGCAGTTCTTC | CASSAVSSYNEQFF
TRBJ2-7 | NA | NA | TRBV6-6 | TGTGCCAGCAGTGTGAGAGGGTTCCTCTACGAGCAGTACTTC | CASSVRGFLYEQYF
TRBJ1-1 | NA | TRBD1 | TRBV7-2 | TGTGCCAGCAGCTTATCCGGACAGGGGCCGGGAACTGAAGCTTTCTTT | CASSLSGQGPGTEAFF
TRBJ2-7 | NA | NA | TRBV5-1 | TGCGCCAGCAGCTCGGACAGTTACTACGAGCAGTACTTC | CASSSDSYYEQYF
TRBJ1-4 | NA | TRBD1 | TRBV19 | TGTGCCAGTAGCATTGGGACAGACTCCTACAGTGAAAAACTGTTTTTT | CASSIGTDSYSEKLFF
TRBJ2-1 | NA | NA | TRBV29-1 | TGCAGCGTTGAAGCGGGGGAGACTGTCAATGAGCAGTTCTTC | CSVEAGETVNEQFF
TRBJ1-4 | NA | NA | TRBV6-5 | TGTGCCAGCCGACACAGGGCTGGGACTAATGAAAAACTGTTTTTT | CASRHRAGTNEKLFF
TRBJ1-3 | NA | NA | TRBV13 | TGTGCCAGCAGCCTATCTTTGGGCCAGAATCTAGACACCATATATTTT | CASSLSLGQNLDTIYF
TRBJ2-7 | NA | NA | TRBV2 | TGTGCCAGCAGTAAAGAGTCCTACGAGCAGTACTTC | CASSKESYEQYF
TRBJ2-5 | NA | NA | TRBV5-4 | TGTGCCAGCAGCTTGGCAAACAGGGTTAGCCAAGAGACCCAGTACTTC | CASSLANRVSQETQYF
TRBJ2-1 | NA | TRBD1 | TRBV5-1 | TGCGCCAGCAGCAAAGACAGGGGGCGGAGTGAGCAGTTCTTC | CASSKDRGRSEQFF
TRBJ2-3 | few | NA | TRBV10-3 | TGTGCCATCAAGGGGGGCCAGGGCACAGATACGCAGTATTTT | CAIKGGQGTDTQYF
TRBJ2-2 | NA | NA | TRBV29-1 | TGCAGCGTTGATCAGGGTCGAACCGGGGAGCTGTTTTTT | CSVDQGRTGELFF
TRBJ2-2 | NA | NA | TRBV7-2 | TGTGCCAGCAGTCAAGTCCGTGGCGGGGAGCTGTTTTTT | CASSQVRGGELFF
TRBJ2-3 | NA | TRBD1 | TRBV10-2 | TGCGCCAGCAGCCAACCGGGACAGGCTAGCACAGATACGCAGTATTTT | CASSQPGQASTDTQYF
TRBJ2-3 | NA | NA | TRBV4-3 | TGCGCCAGCAGCCAAGATTATAGTCAGAGCACAGATACGCAGTATTTT | CASSQDYSQSTDTQYF
TRBJ2-1 | once | NA | TRBV10-3 | TGTGCCATCAGTGAGTCAGGGGGGAGCTCCTACAATGAGCAGTTCTTC | CAISESGGSSYNEQFF
TRBJ2-7 | NA | NA | TRBV5-1 | TGCGCCAGCAGCCAACTTGGTAGGTCGCAAGGGGAAGAGCAGTACTTC | CASSQLGRSQGEEQYF
TRBJ2-2 | once | NA | TRBV9 | TGTGCCAGCAGCGTAGCAGGGGATCAGAACACCGGGGAGCTGTTTTTT | CASSVAGDQNTGELFF
TRBJ1-2 | few | NA | TRBV5-4 | TGTGCCAGCAGCTTGGATAGGACATCTCAGCACAATGGCTACACCTTC | CASSLDRTSQHNGYTF
TRBJ2-5 | NA | TRBD1 | TRBV5-1 | TGCGCCAGCAGCTTGGGAACAGGGGGCGAGACCCAGTACTTC | CASSLGTGGETQYF
TRBJ1-2 | NA | NA | TRBV6-1 | TGTGCCAGCAGTGAAGTAGTGGGCAGGGGAGTGTATGGCTACACCTTC | CASSEVVGRGVYGYTF
TRBJ2-1 | NA | TRBD2 | TRBV5-5 | TGTGCCAGCAGCTTGAACCCTAGCGGGGGGGCGGTTGAGCAGTTCTTC | CASSLNPSGGAVEQFF
TRBJ1-5 | NA | NA | TRBV19 | TGTGCCAGTAGTACTACAGGGTTTGGGAATCAGCCCCAGCATTTT | CASSTTGFGNQPQHF
TRBJ1-1 | NA | NA | TRBV29-1 | TGCAGCGTTCAGGGGTATGGGAACACTGAAGCTTTCTTT | CSVQGYGNTEAFF
TRBJ2-1 | NA | NA | TRBV7-3 | TGTGCCAGCAGCCCCAGGAGCGGGAATGAGCAGTTCTTC | CASSPRSGNEQFF
TRBJ1-2 | NA | TRBD1 | TRBV19 | TGTGCCAGTAGCACGACAGGGTACTATGGCTACACCTTC | CASSTTGYYGYTF
TRBJ2-7 | NA | TRBD1 | TRBV15 | TGTGCCACCAGCAGACAACAGGGGGGACCCTACGAGCAGTACTTC | CATSRQQGGPYEQYF
TRBJ1-1 | NA | TRBD1 | TRBV5-4 | TGTGCCAGCACCCCCAAATCGACAGGGAACTCGGCTGAAGCTTTCTTT | CASTPKSTGNSAEAFF
TRBJ1-5 | NA | NA | TRBV6-1 | TGTGCCAGCGGTCTACGGCCCCAGCATTTT | CASGLRPQHF
TRBJ1-5 | few | TRBD1 | TRBV2 | TGTGCCAGCAGTGGTTTGACAGGGTATCAGCCCCAGCATTTT | CASSGLTGYQPQHF
TRBJ2-7 | NA | NA | TRBV15 | TGTGCCACCAGCAGAGATGGCAGCCCCAGGGGCGGTTACGAGCAGTACTTC | CATSRDGSPRGGYEQYF
TRBJ1-3 | few | NA | TRBV19 | TGTGCCAGTAGCCGAGGACAGGGAAACACCATATATTTT | CASSRGQGNTIYF
TRBJ2-1 | NA | TRBD2 | TRBV4-1 | TGCGCCAGCAGCCATTCCGGACTAGCGGGGGACAATGAGCAGTTCTTC | CASSHSGLAGDNEQFF
TRBJ2-4 | NA | NA | TRBV6-1 | TGTGCCAGCAGTGTTCCGGGGGCCAAAAACATTCAGTACTTC | CASSVPGAKNIQYF
TRBJ2-5 | NA | NA | TRBV25-1 | TGTGCCAGCAGTGCCGGTGGGGGCCGGGGGGAGACCCAGTACTTC | CASSAGGGRGETQYF
TRBJ1-5 | NA | TRBD1 | TRBV6-5 | TGTGCCAGCAGTGAACAGGGGAATCAGCCCCAGCATTTT | CASSEQGNQPQHF
TRBJ1-2 | NA | NA | TRBV20-1 | TGCAGTGCTAGTTCTGACTATGGCTACACCTTC | CSASSDYGYTF
TRBJ1-4 | NA | NA | TRBV14 | TGTGCCAGCAGCTTGACAGGAGTTAATGAAAAACTGTTTTTT | CASSLTGVNEKLFF
TRBJ2-1 | NA | NA | TRBV25-1 | TGTGCCAGCAGTGAATATGGGCAGGTGGACAATGAGCAGTTCTTC | CASSEYGQVDNEQFF
TRBJ2-5 | NA | TRBD1 | TRBV18 | TGTGCCAGCTCACTTACCTGGACAGGGGAGCAAGAGACCCAGTACTTC | CASSLTWTGEQETQYF
TRBJ2-6 | NA | NA | TRBV6-1 | TGTGCCACCCTCAGCGTCCGAGGGGCCAACGTCCTGACTTTC | CATLSVRGANVLTF
TRBJ1-4 | NA | NA | TRBV11-2 | TGTGCCAGCAGCTTATTCGACGGTGAAAAACTGTTTTTT | CASSLFDGEKLFF
TRBJ1-5 | NA | NA | TRBV5-1 | TGCGCCAGCAGCTTGGGGGGGACCAATTATCAGCCCCAGCATTTT | CASSLGGTNYQPQHF
TRBJ1-3 | medium-sized | NA | TRBV10-1 | TGCGCCAGCATAACCATAATCGGGGTTGGAAACACCATATATTTT | CASITIIGVGNTIYF
TRBJ2-1 | NA | NA | TRBV9 | TGTGCCAGCAGCGTATCGGGGATGGGTGAGCAGTTCTTC | CASSVSGMGEQFF
TRBJ1-1 | NA | NA | TRBV19 | TGTGCCAGTAGTAACATGTGGAACACTGAAGCTTTCTTT | CASSNMWNTEAFF
TRBJ1-6 | NA | TRBD1 | TRBV5-4 | TGTGCCAGCAGCCACAGGGGTAATAATTCACCCCTCCACTTT | CASSHRGNNSPLHF
TRBJ1-2 | NA | TRBD1 | TRBV30 | TGTGCCTGGAGTAGGGACAGGATCTATGGCTACACCTTC | CAWSRDRIYGYTF
TRBJ2-1 | NA | NA | TRBV15 | TGTGCCACCAGCAGAGATATGGGGAGCAAGCAGTTCTTC | CATSRDMGSKQFF
TRBJ1-1 | few | NA | TRBV7-9 | TGTGCCAGCAGCAGTATGAACACTGAAGCTTTCTTT | CASSSMNTEAFF